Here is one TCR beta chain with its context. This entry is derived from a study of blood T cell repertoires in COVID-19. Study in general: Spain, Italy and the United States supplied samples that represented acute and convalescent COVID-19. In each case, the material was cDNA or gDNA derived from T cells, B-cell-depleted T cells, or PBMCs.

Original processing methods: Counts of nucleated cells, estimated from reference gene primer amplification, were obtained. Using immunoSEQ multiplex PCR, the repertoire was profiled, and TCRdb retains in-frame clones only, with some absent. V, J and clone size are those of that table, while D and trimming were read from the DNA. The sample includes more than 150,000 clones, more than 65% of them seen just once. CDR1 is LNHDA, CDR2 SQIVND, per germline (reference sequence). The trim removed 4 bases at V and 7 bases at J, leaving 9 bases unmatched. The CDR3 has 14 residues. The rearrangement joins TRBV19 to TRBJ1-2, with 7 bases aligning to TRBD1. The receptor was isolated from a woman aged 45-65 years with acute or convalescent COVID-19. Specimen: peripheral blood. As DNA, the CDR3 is TGTGCCAGTAGTACCCGACAGGGTACGGGTGGCTACACCTTC. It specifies CASSTRQGTGGYTF.